The sequence of this T cell receptor beta chain was determined in a study of blood T cell repertoires in COVID-19. Study-level information: COVID-19 samples collected from the United States, Italy and Spain covered acute and convalescent phases. The analysed material was cDNA or gDNA that came from T cells, B-cell-depleted T cells, or PBMCs.

Repertoires were generated with immunoSEQ multiplex PCR, while TCRdb's copy carries only in-frame clones and drops some. The profile shows around 75,000 clones, 85% to 90% of them singletons. In this sample, this clone turned up a few times. Germline lookup yields CDR1 SGHTA and CDR2 FQGNSA. The CDR3 is 13 residues long. Trimming removed 3 bases at V and 7 bases at J, with 7 bases between. The rearrangement joins TRBV7-2 to TRBJ1-6, with unresolved D. The sequence derives from a man aged 60-69 years with acute or convalescent COVID-19. The sequenced sample consisted of peripheral blood. The CDR3 region is CASSFSLNSPLHF. The CDR3 nucleotides are TGTGCCAGCAGCTTTAGCCTAAATTCACCCCTCCACTTT.